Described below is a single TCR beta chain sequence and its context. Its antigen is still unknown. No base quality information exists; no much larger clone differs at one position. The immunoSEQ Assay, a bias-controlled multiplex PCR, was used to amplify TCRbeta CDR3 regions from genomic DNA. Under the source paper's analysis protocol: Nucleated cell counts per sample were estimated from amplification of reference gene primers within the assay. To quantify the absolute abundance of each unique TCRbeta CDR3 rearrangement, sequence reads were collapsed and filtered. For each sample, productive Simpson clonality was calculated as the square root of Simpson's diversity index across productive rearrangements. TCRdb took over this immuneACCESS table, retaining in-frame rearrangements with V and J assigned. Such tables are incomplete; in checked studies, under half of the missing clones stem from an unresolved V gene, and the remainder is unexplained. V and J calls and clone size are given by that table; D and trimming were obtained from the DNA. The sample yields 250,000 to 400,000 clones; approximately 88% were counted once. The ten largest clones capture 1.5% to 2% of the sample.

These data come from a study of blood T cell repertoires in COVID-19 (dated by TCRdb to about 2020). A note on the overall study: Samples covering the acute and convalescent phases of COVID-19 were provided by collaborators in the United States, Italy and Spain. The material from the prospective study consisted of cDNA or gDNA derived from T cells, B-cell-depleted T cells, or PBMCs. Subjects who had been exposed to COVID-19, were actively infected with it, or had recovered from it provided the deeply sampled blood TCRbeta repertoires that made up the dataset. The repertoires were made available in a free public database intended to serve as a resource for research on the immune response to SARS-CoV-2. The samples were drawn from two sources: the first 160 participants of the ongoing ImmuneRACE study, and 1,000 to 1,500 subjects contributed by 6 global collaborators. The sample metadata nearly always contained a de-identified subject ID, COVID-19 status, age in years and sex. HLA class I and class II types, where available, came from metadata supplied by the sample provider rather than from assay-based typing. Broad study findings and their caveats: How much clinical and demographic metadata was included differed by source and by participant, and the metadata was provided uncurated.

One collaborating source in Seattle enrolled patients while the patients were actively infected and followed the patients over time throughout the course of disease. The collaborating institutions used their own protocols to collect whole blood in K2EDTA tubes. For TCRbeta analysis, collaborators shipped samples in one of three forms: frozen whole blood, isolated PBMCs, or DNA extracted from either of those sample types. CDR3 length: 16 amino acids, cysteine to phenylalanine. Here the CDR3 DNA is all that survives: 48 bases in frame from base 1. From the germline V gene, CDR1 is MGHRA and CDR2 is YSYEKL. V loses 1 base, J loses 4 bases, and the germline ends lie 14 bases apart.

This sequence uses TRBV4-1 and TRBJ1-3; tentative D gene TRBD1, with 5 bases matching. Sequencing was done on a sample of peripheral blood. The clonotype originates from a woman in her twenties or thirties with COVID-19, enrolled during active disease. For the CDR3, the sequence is CASSQVAARAGNTIYF. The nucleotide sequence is TGCGCCAGCAGCCAAGTGGCGGCCAGGGCGGGAAACACCATATATTTT.